A selection of T cell receptor beta chains follows, all from one sample in a study of blood T cell repertoires in COVID-19. Assay: immunoSEQ multiplex PCR; the TCRdb copy retains only in-frame clones and omits some. Counted here are about 240,000 clones, about four fifths occurring once; the ten biggest clones make up about 2%. The sample comprised peripheral blood. Source of these receptors: a man in his thirties or forties who had recovered from COVID-19. CDR3s include the opening cysteine and the closing phenylalanine or tryptophan. Fields, in order: CDR3 length, J gene, V gene, CDR3 protein.

>11|TRBJ1-3|TRBV20-1
CSAVQGNTIYF
>13|TRBJ1-1|TRBV5-4
CASSLLDRGEAFF
>16|TRBJ2-1|TRBV27
CASSFFKGAAMDEQFF
>14|TRBJ2-7|TRBV18
CASSPPGQGGEQYF
>13|TRBJ2-7|TRBV5-1
CASSLGLRDEQYF
>13|TRBJ2-2|TRBV5-1
CASSLGQGWELFF
>14|TRBJ1-5|TRBV25-1
CASSLGQRNQPQHF
>13|TRBJ1-1|TRBV6-1
CASSEDRIYEAFF
>14|TRBJ1-1|TRBV23-1
CASSPDWPLTEAFF
>14|TRBJ2-1|TRBV5-6
CASSLVLAGGPQFF
>16|TRBJ2-3|TRBV29-1
CSVEGLAGGRTDTQYF
>14|TRBJ2-7|TRBV9
CASSSGRASYEQYF
>16|TRBJ2-3|TRBV7-9
CASRAELGLATDTQYF
>17|TRBJ2-3|TRBV5-1
CASSLLSPGVLPGTQYF
>15|TRBJ1-2|TRBV11-3
CASSGQGGPYYGYTF
>13|TRBJ2-2|TRBV29-1
CSVARGNTGELFF